The 15 T cell receptor beta chains presented below share a single source sample, sequenced in a study of beta chain features in type 1 diabetes. The whole isolated RNA underwent reverse transcription, so sequencing captured expressed TCRB transcripts. TCRdb's copy holds only in-frame clones and misses some; the assay was immunoSEQ multiplex PCR. The sample yields about 290,000 clones, around 7.8% seen once. Source material: central memory CD4+ T cells from blood. The origin of the receptors is a young woman in good health.

There are many counts of this clone. The genes are TRBV5-6 and TRBJ2-7; no definite D call. The CDR3 covers 11 residues. Trimming pared 2 bases from V and 6 bases from J, leaving 6 bases between. Germline V gives CDR1 SGHDT, CDR2 YYEEEE. The CDR3: CASSFMGEQYF. In nucleotides, the CDR3 is TGTGCCAGCAGCTTTATGGGCGAGCAGTACTTC.

This clone appeared a few times. The chain employs TRBV9 and TRBJ1-6; 8 bases are a match to TRBD1. Germline CDR1 reads SGDLS; CDR2 reads YYNGEE. The CDR3 totals 18 residues. V shed 3 bases and J 0 bases; nucleotides not matched to a gene: 8. The CDR3 nucleotides are TGTGCCAGCAGCGCAGGGGGCGGACAGCCCTCCTATAATTCACCCCTCCACTTT. Translated: CASSAGGGQPSYNSPLHF.

This chain links TRBV7-2 with TRBJ2-5; D call uncertain. V dropped 0 bases and J dropped 5 bases, with 7 bases sitting between them. The germline gives CDR1 SGHTA, CDR2 FQGNSA. The CDR3 length is 13 residues. The DNA for the CDR3 is TGTGCCAGCAGCTTAGCGCTTCATGAGACCCAGTACTTC. It translates to CASSLALHETQYF.

This chain joins TRBV14 and TRBJ2-3; a possible D gene is TRBD1 (5 bases). This CDR3 is 16 amino acids long. V was pared by 0 bases and J by 4 bases, with 14 bases between. Looked up from germline, CDR1 is SGHDN and CDR2 is FVKESK. DNA of the CDR3: TGTGCCAGCAGCCAAGATTGGGGCCTTAGGGCAGATACGCAGTATTTT. Translated: CASSQDWGLRADTQYF.

V and J are TRBV18 and TRBJ1-2; no definite D call. Trimming took off 5 bases at V and 3 bases at J, with 10 bases between the two ends. Germline V lookup: CDR1 KGHSH, CDR2 LQKENI. There are 13 residues in the CDR3. CDR3 nucleotide sequence: TGTGCCAGCTCAAAGAACACGGACTATGGCTACACCTTC. Translated, it gives CASSKNTDYGYTF.

V is TRBV9 and J is TRBJ2-1; 10 nucleotides match TRBD1. V shed 4 bases and J 9 bases; nucleotides not matched to a gene: 10. This CDR3 contains 15 residues. Germline-derived CDR1 and CDR2 are SGDLS and YYNGEE. The CDR3 sequence is CASSPRDRGFGEQFF. The DNA of the CDR3 is TGTGCCAGCAGCCCCCGGGACAGGGGCTTTGGTGAGCAGTTCTTC. Complete variable domain (other parts from reference TRBV9 and TRBJ2-1): DSGVTQTPKHLITATGQRVTLRCSPRSGDLSVYWYQQSLDQGLQFLIQYYNGEERAKGNILERFSAQQFPDLHSELNLSSLELGDSALYFCASSPRDRGFGEQFFGPGTRLTVL.

This chain uses TRBV11-3 with TRBJ1-4; D gene unclear. Germline CDR1 and CDR2: SGHNT and YENEEA. Between the trimmed V and J ends, which lost 0 bases and 5 bases, there was a span of 7 bases. The CDR3 extends over 14 amino acids. In nucleotides, the CDR3 is TGTGCCAGCAGCTTAGACAGCTTCAATGAAAAACTGTTTTTT. Protein product: CASSLDSFNEKLFF. The entire variable domain, with the rest obtained from reference TRBV11-3 and TRBJ1-4, is as follows: EAGVVQSPRYKIIEKKQPVAFWCNPISGHNTLYWYLQNLGQGPELLIRYENEEAVDDSQLPKDRFSAERLKGVDSTLKIQPAELGDSAVYLCASSLDSFNEKLFFGSGTQLSVL.

Only a few counts were recorded for this clone. V usage is TRBV6-5 and J usage is TRBJ2-1; unclear D gene. Trimming removed 5 bases from V and 7 bases from J, with 6 bases in between. In germline, CDR1 is MNHEY, CDR2 SVGAGI. The CDR3 consists of 11 residues. CDR3 sequence (DNA): TGTGCCAGCAGTACAGCTAATGAGCAGTTCTTC. Translation: CASSTANEQFF.

This clone was seen only a few times. The genes are TRBV14 and TRBJ1-2; 7 bases map to TRBD1. Trimming took 5 bases from V and 12 from J; bases not matched to a gene: 9. The CDR3 is 12 amino acids. Germline CDR1 is SGHDN and CDR2 is FVKESK. The CDR3 DNA is TGTGCCAGCAGCAAGACAGGGACGGTTCACACCTTC. Its protein is CASSKTGTVHTF.

This clone was detected only a few times. Distinct nucleotide sequences in the sample also encode this CDR3. Written as DNA, the CDR3 is TGTGCCAGCAGCTTAGATCGCCGGGGGATCGAGCAGTACGTC. This translates into CASSLDRRGIEQYV. The chain combines TRBV11-2 with TRBJ2-7, with D possibly being TRBD2 (6 bases). Trimming left V 0 bases short and J 6 bases short, with 12 bases between. Looked up from germline, CDR1 is SGHAT and CDR2 is FQNNGV. This CDR3 is 14 amino acids long.

The V and J genes are TRBV10-3 and TRBJ1-6; 8 nucleotides match TRBD1. This CDR3 region has 15 residues. Germline CDR1 reads ENHRY; CDR2 reads SYGVKD. The V gene end was trimmed by 6 bases and the J gene end by 5 bases; junction bases not matched to a gene: 6. The CDR3 nucleotides read TGTGCCATCAGGGACAGGGAGGCGGATAATTCACCCCTCCACTTT. The encoded protein is CAIRDREADNSPLHF.

This clone was observed a few times. V and J are TRBV2 and TRBJ2-5; D is ambiguous. Trimming removed 6 bases at V and 0 bases at J, with 14 bases between. Germline-derived CDR1 and CDR2 are SNHLY and FYNNEI. The CDR3 loop spans 15 amino acids. The CDR3: CASRGGGPYQETQYF. The CDR3 DNA sequence: TGTGCCAGCAGGGGTGGCGGACCTTACCAAGAGACCCAGTACTTC.

The gene calls are TRBV7-3 and TRBJ2-1; 9 bases map to TRBD1. This CDR3 region has 14 residues. Germline lookup yields CDR1 SGHTA and CDR2 FQGTGA. The junction had 5 bases not matched to a gene; V was cut back by 5 bases and J by 6 bases. The CDR3 DNA reads as TGTGCCAGCAGCCATGGACAGGGGAGCAATGAGCAGTTCTTC. Translation gives CASSHGQGSNEQFF. The entire variable domain, with the rest obtained from reference TRBV7-3 and TRBJ2-1, is as follows: GAGVSQTPSNKVTEKGKYVELRCDPISGHTALYWYRQSLGQGPEFLIYFQGTGAADDSGLPNDRFFAVRPEGSVSTLKIQRTERGDSAVYLCASSHGQGSNEQFFGPGTRLTVL.

This chain links TRBV28 with TRBJ1-4; 7 nucleotides agree with TRBD1. The CDR3 consists of 13 residues. Germline assignment: CDR1 MDHEN and CDR2 SYDVKM. The ends lost 8 bases at V and 6 bases at J; junction bases unmatched: 6. The DNA of the CDR3 is TGTGCCAGCCTTTACAGGGGACATGAAAAACTGTTTTTT. It yields the protein CASLYRGHEKLFF.

This clone has more than one count but fewer than ten. The V call is TRBV6-5, the J call TRBJ2-5, with 7 bases matching TRBD1. With 11 bases clipped from V and 5 bases from J, the junction kept 11 bases outside the gene matches. The germline gives CDR1 MNHEY, CDR2 SVGAGI. This CDR3 is built from 13 residues. The CDR3 here is CAGEETGLETQYF. The CDR3 DNA sequence: TGTGCCGGGGAAGAGACAGGGCTGGAGACCCAGTACTTC.